This passage covers 20 T cell receptor beta chains from one sample sequenced in a study of OX40 agonist ivuxolimab in advanced cancers. Sequencing used immunoSEQ multiplex PCR; TCRdb keeps in-frame clones, though not all of them. The top ten clones hold around a third of a sample with roughly 13,000 clones, approximately 80% of them seen once. The starting material was CD4+ or CD8+ T cells sorted from blood, obtained in a trial of the OX40 agonist ivuxolimab. The receptor set was obtained from an adult with an advanced solid tumor such as melanoma, head and neck, liver or kidney cancer.

The rearrangement joins TRBV11-3 to TRBJ1-2; 7 positions agree with TRBD1. V dropped 0 bases and J dropped 5; count of bases not matched to a gene: 9. Germline V gene data show CDR1 as SGHNT and CDR2 as YENEEA. This CDR3 contains 16 residues. The CDR3 DNA sequence: TGTGCCAGCAGCTTAGAGCCGACAGGGATAAATTATGGCTACACCTTC. It encodes CASSLEPTGINYGYTF. The full variable domain, with the rest looked up from reference TRBV11-3 and TRBJ1-2, is EAGVVQSPRYKIIEKKQPVAFWCNPISGHNTLYWYLQNLGQGPELLIRYENEEAVDDSQLPKDRFSAERLKGVDSTLKIQPAELGDSAVYLCASSLEPTGINYGYTFGSGTRLTVV.

This clone was observed a handful of times. This chain uses TRBV2 with TRBJ2-1, with D tentatively TRBD2 (5 bases). The CDR3 contains 12 residues. Germline CDR1 SNHLY, CDR2 FYNNEI. Trimming removed 4 bases from V and 10 bases from J, with 11 bases in between. CDR3 in amino acids: CASSVMEAEQFF. The CDR3 nucleotides read TGTGCCAGCAGTGTCATGGAGGCGGAGCAGTTCTTC.

The rearrangement joins TRBV28 to TRBJ2-1, with D unresolved. The germline CDR1 and CDR2 sequences are MDHEN and SYDVKM. Between the trimmed V and J ends, which lost 3 bases and 8 bases, there was a span of 14 bases. This CDR3 has 14 residues. DNA for the CDR3: TGTGCCAGCAGTTTGGGCCCAACCCCCCATGAGCAGTTCTTC. Amino acids: CASSLGPTPHEQFF.

This clone came up a few times. The chain carries TRBV28 and TRBJ2-2; no clear D. In germline, CDR1 is MDHEN, CDR2 SYDVKM. The CDR3 sequence is 13 residues long. V was cut by 3 bases and J by 4 bases, with 6 bases left in between. CDR3 sequence (DNA): TGTGCCAGCAGTTTGTGGGGCACCGGGGAGCTGTTTTTT. It yields the protein CASSLWGTGELFF.

This clone was counted once. At one of its ends the junction is not consistent with the germline gene, which may arise from a read error. The chain is built from TRBV20-1 and TRBJ1-2; D is unresolved. The CDR3 extends over 10 amino acids. The germline CDR1 and CDR2 sequences are DFQATT and SNEGSKA (reference sequence). The CDR3: CSAMDYGYTF. In DNA form, the CDR3 reads TGCAGTGCTATGGACTACGGCTACACCTTC.

The V and J genes are TRBV7-2 and TRBJ2-3, with 9 bases identical to TRBD1. This CDR3 is built from 16 residues. Germline trimming cut 6 bases from V and 2 bases from J; bases unmatched to any gene: 9. Germline V gives CDR1 SGHTA, CDR2 FQGNSA. The CDR3 spells CASRGTGFRFTDTQYF. The CDR3 region has the DNA TGTGCCAGCAGGGGGACAGGGTTTCGATTCACAGATACGCAGTATTTT.

The chain employs TRBV7-9 and TRBJ2-7; D gene uncertain. CDR1 is SEHNR, CDR2 FQNEAQ, per germline (reference sequence). CDR3 length equals 12 residues. V lost 5 bases and J lost 5, with 10 bases in between. CDR3 region: CASSVLAHEQYF. CDR3 bases: TGTGCCAGCAGCGTACTGGCCCACGAGCAGTACTTC. Full variable domain (missing parts from reference TRBV7-9 and TRBJ2-7): DTGVSQNPRHKITKRGQNVTFRCDPISEHNRLYWYRQTLGQGPEFLTYFQNEAQLEKSRLLSDRFSAERPKGSFSTLEIQRTEQGDSAMYLCASSVLAHEQYFGPGTRLTVT.

This sequence joins TRBV29-1 and TRBJ2-7; D not certain. The ends were cut back, 1 base at V and 1 base at J, with 8 bases in the middle. Germline V lookup: CDR1 SQVTM, CDR2 ANQGSEA. The CDR3 length is 13 residues. The DNA of the CDR3 is TGCAGCGTTGAAGTTTCAGAATCCTACGAGCAGTACTTC. Translation gives CSVEVSESYEQYF.

The chain is built from TRBV4-2 and TRBJ2-7; 7 positions match TRBD2. Per the germline V gene, CDR1 is LGHNA and CDR2 is YNFKEQ. CDR3 length: 17 amino acids. Trimming removed 3 bases from V and 0 bases from J; junction bases left unmatched: 11. This CDR3 is CASSQALASGYSYEQYF. CDR3 bases: TGTGCCAGCAGCCAGGCCTTGGCTAGCGGTTACTCCTACGAGCAGTACTTC.

The genes are TRBV7-9 and TRBJ2-7; 13 bases map to TRBD2. Germline V gives CDR1 SEHNR, CDR2 FQNEAQ (reference sequence). V lost 5 bases and J lost 4; bases outside the gene matches: 5. The length of the CDR3 is 15 residues. Here the CDR3 DNA reads TGTGCCAGCAGCGCCCGGACTAGCGGGAGTTACGAGCAGTACTTC. This codes for CASSARTSGSYEQYF.

This rearrangement joins TRBV23-1 to TRBJ2-1; D is unclear. TRBV23-1 is placed among ORFs of uncertain function. Trimming took off 5 bases at V and 1 base at J, with 6 bases between the two ends. This CDR3 spans 13 amino acids. CDR3 coding DNA: TGCGCCAGCAGTTCAAAATCCTACAATGAGCAGTTCTTC. It codes for CASSSKSYNEQFF.

By share, this clone counts as medium-sized. The chain employs TRBV9 and TRBJ2-7, with TRBD2 matching 12 bases. Germline V CDR1 and CDR2: SGDLS, YYNGEE. The CDR3 totals 15 residues. The V gene end was trimmed by 2 bases and the J gene end by 5 bases; junction bases not matched to a gene: 5. This CDR3 reads CASSVSWTSGNEQYF. The CDR3 DNA reads TGTGCCAGCAGCGTCTCTTGGACTAGCGGGAACGAGCAGTACTTC.

The chain carries TRBV11-2 and TRBJ1-4; D is unresolved. Per the germline V gene, CDR1 is SGHAT and CDR2 is FQNNGV. The CDR3 runs to 16 residues. Trimming pared 0 bases from V and 4 bases from J, leaving 12 bases between. For the CDR3, the DNA is TGTGCCAGCAGCTTAGATTCAAACAGACTTAATGAAAAACTGTTTTTT. Protein sequence: CASSLDSNRLNEKLFF.

This chain connects TRBV5-1 to TRBJ2-5; D is possibly TRBD2 (6 bases). V was shortened by 1 base and J by 0 bases, with 7 bases between the two germline ends. CDR1 SGHRS and CDR2 YFSETQ come from the germline V gene. This CDR3 is 14 amino acids long. Written as DNA, the CDR3 is TGCGCCAGCAGCTTGCCTAGCGACCAAGAGACCCAGTACTTC. It is translated as CASSLPSDQETQYF.

CDR3 in amino acids: CASSLVGGAKSYNEQFF. The CDR3 DNA follows: TGCGCCAGCAGCTTGGTTGGGGGAGCAAAGTCATACAATGAGCAGTTCTTC. This chain connects TRBV5-1 to TRBJ2-1, with D possibly being TRBD1 or TRBD2 (5 bases each). V was trimmed by 0 bases and J by 4 bases, leaving 17 bases between them. The CDR3 covers 17 residues. Germline CDR1 is SGHRS and CDR2 is YFSETQ.

Comments on this clone: This specimen includes other DNA sequences encoding the same CDR3. The rearrangement uses TRBV2 and TRBJ2-7, with D perhaps matching TRBD1 or TRBD2 (5 bases each). Germline CDR1 SNHLY, CDR2 FYNNEI. Trimming removed 5 bases from V and 3 bases from J, with 11 bases in between. This CDR3 contains 13 residues. The CDR3 region has the DNA TGTGCCAGCAGTTCGGGGCTCCGCTACGAGCAGTACTTC. The encoded protein is CASSSGLRYEQYF.

The chain employs TRBV7-2 and TRBJ2-3, with 8 bases identical to TRBD1. Germline CDR1 reads SGHTA; CDR2 reads FQGNSA. V shed 5 bases, J shed 0 bases, and the junction held 4 bases outside the gene matches. The CDR3 runs 15 residues. The chain's CDR3 is CASSAGTGSTDTQYF. Here the CDR3 DNA reads TGTGCCAGCAGCGCCGGGACAGGCAGCACAGATACGCAGTATTTT.

This chain joins TRBV5-6 and TRBJ1-2, with D maybe TRBD1 (5 bases). Germline lookup yields CDR1 SGHDT and CDR2 YYEEEE. The CDR3 is 15 residues long. V gave up 4 bases and J gave up 0 bases, with 13 bases separating them. This CDR3 is CASSPGTLTNYGYTF. The CDR3 DNA is TGTGCCAGCAGCCCCGGGACTCTGACTAACTATGGCTACACCTTC.

A single count supports this clone. This sequence joins TRBV27 and TRBJ2-3, with no clear D. The CDR3 spans 15 residues. V was shortened by 2 bases and J by 1 base, with 10 bases between the two germline ends. From germline, CDR1 is MNHEY and CDR2 SMNVEV (reference sequence). CDR3 bases: TGTGCCAGCAGTTTAAGGATCGACGGCACAGATACGCAGTATTTT. Its protein is CASSLRIDGTDTQYF.

The chain recombines TRBV28 with TRBJ2-5, with 11 bases lining up with TRBD2. With the DNA end fitting TRBJ2-7 better, the J assignment may be wrong. CDR1 MDHEN and CDR2 SYDVKM come from the germline V gene. CDR3 length: 16 amino acids. The CDR3 reads CASSSYSGRESYEQYF. The CDR3 DNA reads TGTGCCAGCAGTTCTTATAGCGGGAGGGAGTCGTACGAGCAGTACTTC.